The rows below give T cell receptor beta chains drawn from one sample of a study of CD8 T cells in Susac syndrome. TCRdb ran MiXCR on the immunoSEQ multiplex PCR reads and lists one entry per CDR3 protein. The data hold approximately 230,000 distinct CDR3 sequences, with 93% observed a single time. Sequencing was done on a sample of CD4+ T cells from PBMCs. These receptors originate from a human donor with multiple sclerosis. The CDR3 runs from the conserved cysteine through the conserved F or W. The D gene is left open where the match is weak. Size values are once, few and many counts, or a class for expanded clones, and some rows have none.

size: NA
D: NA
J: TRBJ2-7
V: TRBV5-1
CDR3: CASSQTQGIYEQYF
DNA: TGCGCCAGCAGCCAAACGCAGGGGATCTACGAGCAGTACTTC

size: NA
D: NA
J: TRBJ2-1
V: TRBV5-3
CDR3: CAPDGISYNEQFF
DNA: TGTGCCCCAGACGGCATCTCCTACAATGAGCAGTTCTTC

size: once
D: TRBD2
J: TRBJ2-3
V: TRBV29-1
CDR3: CSGAGGPDTQYF
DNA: TGCAGCGGAGCGGGGGGGCCAGATACGCAGTATTTT

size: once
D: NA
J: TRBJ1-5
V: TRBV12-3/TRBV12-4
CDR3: CASSLGGGIGNQPQHF
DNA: TGTGCCAGCAGTTTAGGTGGGGGAATTGGGAATCAGCCCCAGCATTTT

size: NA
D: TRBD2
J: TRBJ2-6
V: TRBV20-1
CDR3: CSARASGGPGANVLTF
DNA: TGCAGTGCTAGAGCTAGCGGGGGCCCTGGGGCCAACGTCCTGACTTTC

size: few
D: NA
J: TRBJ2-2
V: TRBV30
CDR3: CAWSRGTGELFF
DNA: TGTGCCTGGAGTCGGGGGACCGGGGAGCTGTTTTTT

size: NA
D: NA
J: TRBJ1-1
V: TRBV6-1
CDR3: CASSEVTGLTEAFF
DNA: TGTGCCAGCAGTGAAGTAACAGGGCTCACTGAAGCTTTCTTT

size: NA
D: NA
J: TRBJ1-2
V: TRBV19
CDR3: CASSNSQARGYTF
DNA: TGTGCCAGTAGTAACAGCCAGGCACGAGGCTACACCTTC

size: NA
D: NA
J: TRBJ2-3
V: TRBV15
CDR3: CATSREGLVTDTQYF
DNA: TGTGCCACCAGCAGAGAGGGCCTTGTCACAGATACGCAGTATTTT

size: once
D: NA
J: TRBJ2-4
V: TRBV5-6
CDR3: CASSLQGIAKNIQYF
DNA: TGTGCCAGCAGCTTGCAGGGCATAGCCAAAAACATTCAGTACTTC

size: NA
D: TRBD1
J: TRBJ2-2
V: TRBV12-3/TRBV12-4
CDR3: CASTRQGVSTGELFF
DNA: TGTGCCAGCACCCGACAGGGGGTGAGCACCGGGGAGCTGTTTTTT

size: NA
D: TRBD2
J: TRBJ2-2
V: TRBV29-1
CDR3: CSVAASGRWPGELFF
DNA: TGCAGCGTTGCGGCTAGCGGGAGGTGGCCCGGGGAGCTGTTTTTT

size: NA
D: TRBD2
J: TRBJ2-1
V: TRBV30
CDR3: CACQLAGVYNEQFF
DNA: TGTGCCTGCCAGCTAGCGGGAGTTTACAATGAGCAGTTCTTC

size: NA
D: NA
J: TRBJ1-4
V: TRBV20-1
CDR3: CSARRGTEKLFF
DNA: TGCAGTGCTCGGAGGGGAACTGAAAAACTGTTTTTT

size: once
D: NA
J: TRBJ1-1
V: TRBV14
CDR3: CASSQSGGLEAFF
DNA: TGTGCCAGCAGCCAGTCCGGGGGGTTAGAAGCTTTCTTT

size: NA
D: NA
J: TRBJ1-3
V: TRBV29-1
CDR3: CSALPSNGNTIYF
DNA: TGCAGCGCCCTCCCGAGTAATGGAAACACCATATATTTT

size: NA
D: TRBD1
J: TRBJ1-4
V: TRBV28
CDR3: CASSSYRGLDEKLFF
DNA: TGTGCCAGCAGTTCATACAGGGGGCTGGATGAAAAACTGTTTTTT

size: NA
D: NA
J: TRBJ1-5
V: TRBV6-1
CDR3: CASSSSYDQPQHF
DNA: TGTGCCAGCAGTTCGTCTTATGATCAGCCCCAGCATTTT

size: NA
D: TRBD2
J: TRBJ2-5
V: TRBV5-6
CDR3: CASSLLASGGKTQYF
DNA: TGTGCCAGCAGCTTGCTGGCTAGCGGGGGTAAGACCCAGTACTTC

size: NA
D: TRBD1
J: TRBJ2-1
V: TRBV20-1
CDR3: CSARDPRTGAGNEQFF
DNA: TGCAGTGCTAGAGATCCAAGGACAGGGGCCGGCAATGAGCAGTTCTTC

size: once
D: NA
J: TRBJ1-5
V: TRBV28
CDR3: CASSGTLVWQPQHF
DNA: TGTGCCAGCAGCGGGACTCTAGTTTGGCAGCCCCAGCATTTT

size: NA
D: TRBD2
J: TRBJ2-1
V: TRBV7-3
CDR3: CASSDPGLGSKFF
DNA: TGTGCCAGCAGCGACCCGGGACTAGGATCAAAGTTCTTC

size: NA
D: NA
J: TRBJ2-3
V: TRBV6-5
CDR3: CASSFGGRTQYF
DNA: TGTGCCAGCAGTTTCGGGGGGCGGACGCAGTATTTT

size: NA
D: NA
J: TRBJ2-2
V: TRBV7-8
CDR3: CASSLSVATVVFF
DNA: TGTGCCAGCAGCTTAAGCGTGGCCACGGTGGTGTTTTTT

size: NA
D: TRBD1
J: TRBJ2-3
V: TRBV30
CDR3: CAWSVRDRDNGATQYF
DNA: TGTGCCTGGAGTGTACGGGACAGGGACAACGGGGCTACGCAGTATTTT

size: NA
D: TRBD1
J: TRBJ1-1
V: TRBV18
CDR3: CASSPPRTGVNKRVAFF
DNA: TGTGCCAGCTCACCACCCCGGACAGGGGTCAACAAACGTGTGGCTTTCTTT

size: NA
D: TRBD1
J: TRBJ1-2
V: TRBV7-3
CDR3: CASSLTGNGYTF
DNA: TGTGCCAGCAGCTTGACAGGGAACGGCTACACCTTC

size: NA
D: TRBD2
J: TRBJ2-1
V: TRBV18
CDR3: CASSLSRLAAGDEQFF
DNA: TGTGCCAGCTCACTCAGCAGGCTAGCGGCGGGCGATGAGCAGTTCTTC

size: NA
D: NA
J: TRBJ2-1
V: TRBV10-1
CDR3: CASSAFGGLGGTNEQFF
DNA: TGCGCCAGCAGTGCTTTCGGGGGGCTCGGAGGGACCAATGAGCAGTTCTTC